This T cell receptor beta chain was recorded in a study of graft-versus-host responses after intestinal transplantation. Study in general: Recipients uniformly received anti-thymocyte globulin induction, followed by tacrolimus and steroids for three to four years.

Libraries were prepared by immunoSEQ multiplex PCR; TCRdb keeps only in-frame clonotypes and omits some of them. The sample contains about 50,000 clones, around 90% of which appear only once. The CDR3 runs 13 residues. Germline V CDR1 and CDR2: GTSNPN, SVGIG (reference sequence). Between the trimmed V and J ends, which lost 7 bases and 3 bases, there was a span of 14 bases. Worth noting for this clone: Its antigen is currently unknown.

This receptor was obtained from a human donor who was the organ donor for an intestinal transplant. Sequences were derived from unstimulated CD4+ T cells sorted from spleen or lymph node cells, sampled before transplant. V gene TRBV30 combines with J gene TRBJ2-3, with unresolved D. The CDR3 DNA reads TGTGCCTTTGGGCCGGCGAATACAGATACGCAGTATTTT. It yields the protein CAFGPANTDTQYF.